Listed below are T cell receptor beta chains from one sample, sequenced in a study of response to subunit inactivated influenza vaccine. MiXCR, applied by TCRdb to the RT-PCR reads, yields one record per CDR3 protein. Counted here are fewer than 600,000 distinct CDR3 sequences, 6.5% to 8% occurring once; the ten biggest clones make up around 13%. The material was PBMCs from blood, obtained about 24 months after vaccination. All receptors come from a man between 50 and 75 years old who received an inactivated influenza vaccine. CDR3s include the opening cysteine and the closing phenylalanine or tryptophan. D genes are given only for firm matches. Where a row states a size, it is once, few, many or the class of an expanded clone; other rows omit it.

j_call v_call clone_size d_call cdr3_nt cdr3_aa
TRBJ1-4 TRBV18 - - TGTGCCAGCTCACCACAGGGATTAGGCGAAAAACTGTTTTTT CASSPQGLGEKLFF
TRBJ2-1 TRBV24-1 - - TGTGCCACCAGTGCGAGCCTCTACGGGGTCAATGAGCAGTTCTTC CATSASLYGVNEQFF
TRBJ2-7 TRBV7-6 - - TGTGCCAGCACCTTAAGTCGCTACTCCTACGAGCAGTACTTC CASTLSRYSYEQYF
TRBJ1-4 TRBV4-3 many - TGCGCCAGCAGCCAAGATCGGTCGGCCCGGGTTAATGAAAAACTGTTTTTT CASSQDRSARVNEKLFF
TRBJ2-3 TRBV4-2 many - TGTGCCAGCAGCCAAGATTATGGAGATACGCAGTATTTT CASSQDYGDTQYF
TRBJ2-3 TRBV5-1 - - TGCGCCAGCAGCTCTTCGACAGCAAGCACAGATACGCAGTATTTT CASSSSTASTDTQYF
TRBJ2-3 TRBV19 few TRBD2 TGTGCCAGTAGTATAGTACAAACTAGCGGCACAGATACGCAGTATTTT CASSIVQTSGTDTQYF
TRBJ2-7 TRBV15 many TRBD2 TGTGCCACCAGCAGAGACCGGGGGGGGTACGAGCAGTACTTC CATSRDRGGYEQYF
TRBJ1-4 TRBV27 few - TGTGCCAGCAGTTTTCTGAGCCCTGGGACGGAAAAACTGTTTTTT CASSFLSPGTEKLFF
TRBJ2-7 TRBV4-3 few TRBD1 TGCGCCAGCAGCCGAGGGACAGGGTATCCTTACGAGCAGTACTTC CASSRGTGYPYEQYF
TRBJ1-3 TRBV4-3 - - TGCGCCAGCAGCCAAGCAACAGGGTCCTCTGGAAACACCATATATTTT CASSQATGSSGNTIYF
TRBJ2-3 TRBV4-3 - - TGCGCCAGCAGCCATGAGAGGTCGGGGCGAGGGGATACGCAGTATTTT CASSHERSGRGDTQYF
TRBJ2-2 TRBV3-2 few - TGTGCCAGCAGCCAAGTTTTGTTAAGGAGATCCACCGGGGAGCTGTTTTTT CASSQVLLRRSTGELFF
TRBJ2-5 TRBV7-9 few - TGTGCCAGCAGCATTGACGCACGGGAGACCCAGTACTTC CASSIDARETQYF
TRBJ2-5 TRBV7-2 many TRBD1 TGTGCCAGCAGCGCAGGACAGGGTCGTGAGACCCAGTACTTC CASSAGQGRETQYF
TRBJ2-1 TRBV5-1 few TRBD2 TGCGCCAGCAGCTTAGGACTAGCGGGGGCTACCCCTCGGTCCTACAATGAGCAGTTCTTC CASSLGLAGATPRSYNEQFF
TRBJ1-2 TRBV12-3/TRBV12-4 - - TGTGCCAGCACCTTGGGGCAGGGTGCTAACTATGGCTACACCTTC CASTLGQGANYGYTF
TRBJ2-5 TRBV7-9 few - TGTGCCAGCACCACAGGGTTGGAGGAAGAGACCCAGTACTTC CASTTGLEEETQYF
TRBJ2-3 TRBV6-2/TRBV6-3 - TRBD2 TGTGCCAGCAGTTACGGTGGGAGGGCCTTAGATACGCAGTATTTT CASSYGGRALDTQYF
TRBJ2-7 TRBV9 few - TGTGCCAGCAGCGTAGGTGTCGCGGGCGGTGGGAGTTACGAGCAGTACTTC CASSVGVAGGGSYEQYF
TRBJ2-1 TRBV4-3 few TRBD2 TGCGCCAGCAGCCCCGGGACTAGCGGGAGCTATGAGCAGTTCTTC CASSPGTSGSYEQFF
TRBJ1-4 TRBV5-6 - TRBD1 TGTGCCAGCAGCACCGACAGGGCCCCACGAAAACTGTTTTTT CASSTDRAPRKLFF
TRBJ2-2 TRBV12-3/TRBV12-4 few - TGTGCCAGCAGTCGGAGGGACCGCTACAACACCGGGGAGCTGTTTTTT CASSRRDRYNTGELFF
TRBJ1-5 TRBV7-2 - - TGTGCCAGCAGCTTAGGTTGGCAGAGGTATCAGCCCCAGCATTTT CASSLGWQRYQPQHF
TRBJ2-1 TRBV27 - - TGTGCCAGCAGTTTGATTGGATTCACTAGCATCAATGAGCAGTTCTTC CASSLIGFTSINEQFF
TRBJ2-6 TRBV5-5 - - TGTGCCAGCAGCAGAACCGGGACGGCCTCTGGGGCCAACGTCCTGACTTTC CASSRTGTASGANVLTF
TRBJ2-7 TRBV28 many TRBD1 TGTGCCAGCAGTCCCCGGGACAGGGGGTTCTCCGAGCAGTACTTC CASSPRDRGFSEQYF
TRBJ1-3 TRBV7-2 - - TGTGCCAGCTACAGTTTAAGATATTCGAACACCATATATTTT CASYSLRYSNTIYF
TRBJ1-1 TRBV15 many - TGTGCCACCAGCAGAGGCGGACAGAACACTGAAGCTTTCTTT CATSRGGQNTEAFF
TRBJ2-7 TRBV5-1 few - TGCGCCAGCAGCATGGGGATCCAGGGGAGGGAGCAGTACTTC CASSMGIQGREQYF
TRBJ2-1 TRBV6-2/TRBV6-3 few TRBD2 TGTGCCAGCAGGACGTCCGGGACTAGCGTCTACAATGAGCAGTTCTTC CASRTSGTSVYNEQFF
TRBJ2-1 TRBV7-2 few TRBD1 TGTGCCAGCAGCTTAGTTTCGGGACAGACCTACAATGAGCAGTTCTTC CASSLVSGQTYNEQFF
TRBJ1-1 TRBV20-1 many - TGCAGTGCCACGGGACTTCAGAACACTGAAGCTTTCTTT CSATGLQNTEAFF
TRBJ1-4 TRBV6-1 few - TGTGCCAGCAGCGCCCAGGGTAGTAAAAAACTGTTTTTT CASSAQGSKKLFF
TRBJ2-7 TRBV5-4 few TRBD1 TGTGCCAGCAGTCGACCGGGACAGGGGGCTTCTGAGCAGTACTTC CASSRPGQGASEQYF
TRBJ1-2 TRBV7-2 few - TGTGCCAGCAGCTCACAAGGGGGACTCCCTAGGTTTGGCTACACCTTC CASSSQGGLPRFGYTF
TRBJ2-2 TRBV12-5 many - TGTGCTAGTGGTTTGTCGGCGGGAAACACCGGGGAGCTGTTTTTT CASGLSAGNTGELFF
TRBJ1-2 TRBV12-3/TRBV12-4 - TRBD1 TGTGCCAGCAGTCCCCAGGGGGTGATTGGCTACACCTTC CASSPQGVIGYTF
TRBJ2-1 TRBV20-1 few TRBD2 TGCAGTGCTAGAACTAGCGGGAGGGGCAATGAGCAGTTCTTC CSARTSGRGNEQFF
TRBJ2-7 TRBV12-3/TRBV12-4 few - TGTGCCAGCAGTATCCCAAGGGCTTCATCATACGAGCAGTACTTC CASSIPRASSYEQYF
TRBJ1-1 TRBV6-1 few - TGTGCCAGCCGTGAGGATCTGCGGCCCGGAGGCACTGAAGCTTTCTTT CASREDLRPGGTEAFF
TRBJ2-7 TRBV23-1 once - TGCGCCAGCAGTCAATCGTGGCAGGGGACTCCCTACGAGCAGTACTTC CASSQSWQGTPYEQYF
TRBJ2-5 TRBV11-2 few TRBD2 TGTGCCAGCAGCTTGGGTCGCCCGGGACTAGCGGTCCAAGAGACCCAGTACTTC CASSLGRPGLAVQETQYF
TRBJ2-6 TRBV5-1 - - TGCGCCAGCGCCCAGGGTGGTGGGGCCAACGTCCTGACTTTC CASAQGGGANVLTF
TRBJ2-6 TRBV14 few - TGTGCCAGCAGCCAAGGTTTTAGGACCTCTGGGGCCAACGTCCTGACTTTC CASSQGFRTSGANVLTF
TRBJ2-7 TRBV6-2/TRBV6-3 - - TGTGCCAGCAGCGGGACACGGGAAACCTACGAGCAGTACTTC CASSGTRETYEQYF
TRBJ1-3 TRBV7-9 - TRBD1 TGTGCCAGCAGCTTAGGGAAGACAGGGGGCTCTGGAAACACCATATATTTT CASSLGKTGGSGNTIYF
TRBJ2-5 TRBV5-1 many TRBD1 TGCGCCAGCAGCTTGATACGGGGACAGCAAGAGACCCAGTACTTC CASSLIRGQQETQYF
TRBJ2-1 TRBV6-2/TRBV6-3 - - TGTGCCAGCAGCCTCGACTGGTATGAGCAGTTCTTC CASSLDWYEQFF